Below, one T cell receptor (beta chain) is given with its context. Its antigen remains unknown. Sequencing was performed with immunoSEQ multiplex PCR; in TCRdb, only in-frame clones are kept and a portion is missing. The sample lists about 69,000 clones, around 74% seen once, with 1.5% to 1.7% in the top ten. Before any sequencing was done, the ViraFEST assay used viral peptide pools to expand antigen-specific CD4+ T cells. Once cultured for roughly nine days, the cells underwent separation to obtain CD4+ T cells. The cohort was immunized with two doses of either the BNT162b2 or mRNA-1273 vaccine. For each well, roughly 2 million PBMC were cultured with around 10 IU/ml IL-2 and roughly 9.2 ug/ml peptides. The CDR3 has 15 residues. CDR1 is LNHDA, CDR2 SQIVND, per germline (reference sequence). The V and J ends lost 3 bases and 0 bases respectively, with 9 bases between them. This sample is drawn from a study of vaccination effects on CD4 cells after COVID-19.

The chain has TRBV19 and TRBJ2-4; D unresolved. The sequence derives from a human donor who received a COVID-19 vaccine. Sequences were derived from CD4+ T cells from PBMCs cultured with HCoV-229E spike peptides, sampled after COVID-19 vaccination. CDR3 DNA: TGTGCCAGTAGTATGACTTTAATAGCCAAAAACATTCAGTACTTC. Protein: CASSMTLIAKNIQYF.